This T cell receptor (beta chain) appears in the sequencing data of a study of a mutant IDH1 vaccine in newly diagnosed glioma. Study at large: The earlier regimen, radiotherapy, temozolomide, or both, was most often both. Study conclusions and caveats: Vaccination elicited immune responses in roughly 93% of patients. Variations in leading peripheral T cell clonotypes appeared to have no connection with pseudoprogression.

This CDR3 region has 15 residues. Between the trimmed V and J ends, which lost 0 bases and 6 bases, there was a span of 12 bases. Germline loops: CDR1 LGHNA, CDR2 YNFKEQ. As for time point: baseline, week 1 (first vaccination visit). Treatment specified: pre-vaccination baseline after standard-of-care therapy. Each astrocytoma in the donors was new, WHO grade 3 or 4, IDH1-mutant and ATRX-lost. As concerns this clone: Its antigen is unidentified.

The protocol was immunoSEQ multiplex PCR, while the TCRdb copy is restricted to in-frame clones and leaves out a portion. This table holds tens of thousands of clones, 86% found once. This chain joins TRBV4-2 and TRBJ1-5; D unresolved. The TCR originated in a man aged 40-49 years with glioma. Sequenced material: PBMCs, taken from a glioma patient treated with radiotherapy, temozolomide or both. CDR3 DNA sequence: TGTGCCAGCAGCCAAGATATCTCGTCAGGTCAGCCCCAGCATTTT. Its protein is CASSQDISSGQPQHF.